The T cell receptor beta chain under discussion was sequenced for a study of T cell repertoires in cytomegalovirus infection. One entry per CDR3 protein results from TCRdb running MiXCR on the reads. The table records roughly 990,000 distinct CDR3 sequences, roughly 30% of them present only once. This clonotype came up a few times. The antigen remains unidentified. The CDR3 totals 17 residues. V lost 0 bases to trimming and J lost 2 bases, with 15 bases between them. Germline V gene data show CDR1 as MNHEY and CDR2 as SVGEGT. General study points: Identification of carriers of CMV plus the relevant HLA was performed using cumulative public TCR beta family frequency.

The TCR sequence derives from a human donor in good health (CMV status not recorded). Some clones in this sample may be carry-over from other donors' samples. The rearrangement links TRBV6-2 or TRBV6-3 to TRBJ2-3; no reliable D call. This specimen consisted of cultured CD8+ T cells from PBMCs, obtained from culture after CMV antigen stimulation. The CDR3 reads CASSYSQPPDDTDTQYF. DNA of the CDR3: TGTGCCAGCAGTTACTCGCAACCTCCGGATGACACAGATACGCAGTATTTT.